Listed below are T cell receptor beta chains from one sample, sequenced in a study of T-cell memory formation after mild COVID-19. TCRdb reanalysed the 5' RACE reads using MiXCR and keeps one entry per CDR3 protein. The sample has some 130,000 distinct CDR3 sequences, roughly 15% seen once. The source material was PBMCs or a T cell subset sorted from them (not recorded which). The receptors derive from an adult woman who had mild COVID-19 (a few samples of this study predate the infection). Cell type and time point are not known. CDR3s include the opening cysteine and the closing phenylalanine or tryptophan. D genes are given only for firm matches. A row's size may be missing; if present it is once, few, many or a size class.

TRBV19,TRBJ2-7,TRBD2,.,CASSISFGLAGYYEQYF,TGTGCCAGTAGTATAAGTTTCGGACTAGCGGGGTACTACGAGCAGTACTTC
TRBV7-9,TRBJ2-7,.,.,CASTGDSYEQYF,TGTGCCAGCACTGGGGACTCCTACGAGCAGTACTTC
TRBV6-5,TRBJ2-4,.,few,CASSSQGGNIQYF,TGTGCCAGCAGCTCCCAGGGGGGGAACATTCAGTACTTC
TRBV9,TRBJ2-6,TRBD1,.,CASSADRDVLTF,TGTGCCAGCAGCGCGGACAGGGACGTCCTGACTTTC
TRBV2,TRBJ2-6,.,.,CASREPGANVLTF,TGTGCCAGCAGAGAACCTGGGGCCAACGTCCTGACTTTC
TRBV20-1,TRBJ2-1,.,.,CSARDWTRGNNEQFF,TGCAGTGCTAGAGATTGGACCCGCGGGAACAATGAGCAGTTCTTC
TRBV12-3/TRBV12-4,TRBJ2-7,.,.,CASSRTDAAYEQYF,TGTGCCAGCAGTCGGACGGACGCAGCCTACGAGCAGTACTTC
TRBV29-1,TRBJ2-3,.,few,CSVRPLRGEDTQYF,TGCAGCGTGAGGCCCCTAAGGGGGGAAGATACGCAGTATTTT
TRBV3-1,TRBJ1-2,TRBD1,.,CASSQLGTADDPYGYTF,TGTGCCAGCAGCCAATTAGGGACAGCGGACGACCCGTATGGCTACACCTTC
TRBV19,TRBJ2-2,.,few,CAIMGSTTGELFF,TGTGCCATAATGGGCAGCACTACCGGGGAGCTGTTTTTT
TRBV19,TRBJ2-2,TRBD1,many,CASSSTGVNTGELFF,TGTGCCAGTAGTTCAACAGGGGTGAACACCGGGGAGCTGTTTTTT
TRBV7-9,TRBJ2-6,TRBD1,few,CASSPGQSFSGANVLTF,TGTGCCAGCAGCCCGGGACAGTCCTTCTCTGGGGCCAACGTCCTGACTTTC
TRBV7-9,TRBJ1-1,.,few,CASSYLAPGTEAFF,TGTGCCAGCAGCTATTTGGCCCCAGGCACTGAAGCTTTCTTT
TRBV7-3,TRBJ2-1,.,.,CASSLTHQRAAYNEQFF,TGTGCCAGCAGCTTAACGCACCAGCGGGCCGCGTACAATGAGCAGTTCTTC
TRBV27,TRBJ2-1,.,.,CASGRGYNEQFF,TGTGCCAGTGGCCGGGGGTACAATGAGCAGTTCTTC
TRBV11-1,TRBJ2-1,.,many,CASSFQSAESPYNEQFF,TGTGCCAGCAGCTTCCAAAGTGCGGAGAGCCCCTACAATGAGCAGTTCTTC
TRBV6-5,TRBJ1-2,TRBD1,few,CASSYGGQRTYGYNF,TGTGCCAGCAGTTACGGGGGACAGAGGACTTATGGCTACAACTTC
TRBV4-3,TRBJ2-7,.,.,CASSQEFGGLTYEQYF,TGCGCCAGCAGCCAAGAATTCGGCGGCCTAACCTACGAGCAGTACTTC
TRBV6-1,TRBJ2-1,.,.,CASRVGAAYNEQFF,TGTGCCAGCAGAGTAGGAGCCGCCTACAATGAGCAGTTCTTC
TRBV4-3,TRBJ2-1,.,.,CASSQDTGSTLNEQFF,TGCGCCAGCAGCCAAGATACCGGGTCCACCCTCAATGAGCAGTTCTTC
TRBV20-1,TRBJ1-1,TRBD1,few,CSASRDRGLGAFF,TGCAGTGCTAGCCGGGACAGGGGCTTGGGAGCTTTCTTT
TRBV5-1,TRBJ2-1,TRBD2,few,CASSSETSSGRQFF,TGCGCCAGCAGCTCGGAGACGTCGAGCGGGAGACAGTTCTTC
TRBV5-6,TRBJ2-7,.,.,CASSRLYEQYF,TGTGCCAGCAGCCGGCTCTACGAGCAGTACTTC
TRBV5-8,TRBJ1-5,.,.,CASSLKGGPGQPQHF,TGTGCCAGCAGCTTGAAAGGAGGGCCCGGTCAGCCCCAGCATTTT
TRBV9,TRBJ1-1,.,.,CASSVDSGAGVSTEAFF,TGTGCCAGCAGCGTAGATTCGGGGGCAGGGGTATCCACTGAAGCTTTCTTT
TRBV6-5,TRBJ2-1,.,once,CASSYTGGGNEQFF,TGTGCCAGCAGTTATACGGGCGGCGGGAATGAGCAGTTCTTC
TRBV5-5,TRBJ2-3,.,few,CASSLGPTNTDTQYF,TGTGCCAGCAGCTTGGGGCCGACTAACACAGATACGCAGTATTTT
TRBV20-1,TRBJ2-5,.,few,CSATDRRETQYF,TGCAGTGCCACGGACCGTCGAGAGACCCAGTACTTC
TRBV6-2/TRBV6-3,TRBJ2-1,TRBD2,.,CASRVLAAYNEQFF,TGTGCCAGCAGAGTCCTAGCGGCCTACAATGAGCAGTTCTTC
TRBV29-1,TRBJ1-1,.,few,CSVEVSLNTEAFF,TGCAGCGTAGAGGTCAGCCTGAACACTGAAGCTTTCTTT
TRBV12-3/TRBV12-4,TRBJ2-2,TRBD1,few,CASSDRGDTGELFF,TGTGCCAGCAGCGACAGGGGGGACACCGGGGAGCTGTTTTTT
TRBV27,TRBJ2-7,.,.,CASSLSRLSYEQYF,TGTGCCAGCAGTTTATCGAGGTTATCCTACGAGCAGTACTTC
TRBV12-3/TRBV12-4,TRBJ1-2,.,few,CASSPSGAAHTF,TGTGCCAGCAGTCCATCGGGGGCTGCCCACACCTTC
TRBV27,TRBJ2-1,TRBD2,.,CASSSAGDSYNEQFF,TGTGCCAGCAGTTCAGCGGGGGACTCCTACAATGAGCAGTTCTTC
TRBV15,TRBJ2-1,TRBD2,.,CATSREPPSGIFYNEQFF,TGTGCCACCAGCAGGGAACCTCCAAGCGGGATCTTTTACAATGAGCAGTTCTTC
TRBV12-3/TRBV12-4,TRBJ2-7,TRBD2,few,CASSTRTSAYSLTYEQYF,TGTGCCAGCAGCACTAGGACTAGCGCCTACTCCCTCACCTACGAGCAGTACTTC
TRBV25-1,TRBJ1-2,TRBD1,few,CASSGPGTGSYGYTF,TGTGCCAGCAGTGGACCCGGGACAGGCAGCTATGGCTACACCTTC
TRBV27,TRBJ2-7,.,.,CASTHFPWMGGVSYEQYF,TGTGCCAGCACCCATTTCCCCTGGATGGGGGGCGTAAGCTACGAGCAGTACTTC
TRBV7-2,TRBJ2-7,TRBD1,medium-sized,CASRSTGTDAYEQYF,TGTGCCAGCAGGTCTACCGGGACAGACGCCTACGAGCAGTACTTC
TRBV7-9,TRBJ2-1,.,.,CASSLGAGEQFF,TGTGCCAGCAGCTTAGGTGCGGGTGAGCAGTTCTTC
TRBV6-5,TRBJ1-2,.,.,CASSLTQGLYTF,TGTGCCAGCAGTCTAACCCAGGGTTTATACACCTTC
TRBV3-1,TRBJ2-5,TRBD2,few,CASSQGRSGGALQETQYF,TGTGCCAGCAGCCAAGGTCGAAGCGGGGGGGCCCTGCAAGAGACCCAGTACTTC
TRBV20-1,TRBJ2-3,TRBD1,few,CSAIIGTASRDTQYF,TGCAGTGCTATTATAGGGACAGCGAGCAGAGATACGCAGTATTTT
TRBV5-1,TRBJ2-3,.,few,CASSRTLNPTDTQYF,TGCGCCAGCAGCCGAACATTAAACCCCACAGATACGCAGTATTTT
TRBV29-1,TRBJ2-7,.,few,CSVEDLRLEQYF,TGCAGCGTTGAAGATCTGAGACTCGAGCAGTACTTC
TRBV7-6,TRBJ2-1,.,medium-sized,CASSLTDNEQFF,TGTGCCAGCAGCTTAACCGACAATGAGCAGTTCTTC
TRBV27,TRBJ2-3,TRBD2,.,CASRLLAGTITDTQYF,TGTGCCAGCAGACTACTAGCGGGGACAATCACAGATACGCAGTATTTT
TRBV3-1,TRBJ2-1,.,.,CASSPPGDEQFF,TGTGCCAGCAGCCCTCCTGGGGATGAGCAGTTCTTC
TRBV12-3/TRBV12-4,TRBJ1-5,.,.,CASSFRGRENSNQPQHF,TGTGCCAGCAGTTTTCGGGGGCGAGAGAACAGCAATCAGCCCCAGCATTTT
TRBV14,TRBJ2-3,.,.,CASSSGGGKSTDTQYF,TGTGCCAGCAGTTCGGGCGGCGGGAAGAGCACAGATACGCAGTATTTT
TRBV5-1,TRBJ2-1,TRBD1,few,CASSEDRSYNEQFF,TGCGCCAGCAGCGAGGACAGGTCCTACAATGAGCAGTTCTTC
TRBV4-1,TRBJ1-1,.,.,CASSQGRKMNTEAFF,TGCGCCAGCAGCCAGGGGCGGAAGATGAACACTGAAGCTTTCTTT